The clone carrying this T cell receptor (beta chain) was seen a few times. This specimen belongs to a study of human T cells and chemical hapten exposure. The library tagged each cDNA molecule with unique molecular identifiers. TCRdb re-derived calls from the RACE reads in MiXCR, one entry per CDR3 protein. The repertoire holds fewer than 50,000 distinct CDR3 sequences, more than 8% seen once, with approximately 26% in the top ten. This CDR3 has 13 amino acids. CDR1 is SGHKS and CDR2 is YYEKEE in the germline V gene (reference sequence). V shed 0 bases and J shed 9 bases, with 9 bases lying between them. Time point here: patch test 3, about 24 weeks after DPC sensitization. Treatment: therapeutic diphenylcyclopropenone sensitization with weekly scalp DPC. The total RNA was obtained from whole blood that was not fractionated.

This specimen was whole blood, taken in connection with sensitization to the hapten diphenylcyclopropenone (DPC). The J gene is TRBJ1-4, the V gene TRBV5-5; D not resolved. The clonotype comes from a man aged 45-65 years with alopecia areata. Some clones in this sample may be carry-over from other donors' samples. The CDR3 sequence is CASSLEQNKKLFF. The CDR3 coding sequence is TGTGCCAGCAGCTTGGAGCAGAATAAAAAACTGTTTTTT. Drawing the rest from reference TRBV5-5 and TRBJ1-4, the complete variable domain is DAGVTQSPTHLIKTRGQQVTLRCSPISGHKSVSWYQQVLGQGPQFIFQYYEKEERGRGNFPDRFSARQFPNYSSELNVNALLLGDSALYLCASSLEQNKKLFFGSGTQLSVL.